This is a list of T cell receptor beta chains from one sample in a study of cytomegalovirus exposure and HLA in healthy donors. TCRdb's copy holds only in-frame clones and misses some; the assay was immunoSEQ multiplex PCR. The sample shows some 80,000 clones, around 81% of them seen only once. The sequenced sample was PBMCs. The receptors originated from a man aged 40-50 years in good health and CMV-seronegative. Each CDR3 is given with its conserved first and last residue. The order of the fields is V gene, J gene, D gene, clone size, CDR3 DNA, CDR3 protein. The D gene is left open where the match is weak. Where a row states a size, it is once, few, many or the class of an expanded clone; other rows omit it.

TRBV5-4,TRBJ2-2,.,.,TGTGCCAGCAGCCCGCGGGCCCAGAACACCGGGGAGCTGTTTTTT,CASSPRAQNTGELFF
TRBV6-1,TRBJ2-3,.,.,TGTGCCAGCATCGTCAACGGCCCCCAGCGTACGCAGTATTTT,CASIVNGPQRTQYF
TRBV10-3,TRBJ2-7,TRBD2,.,TGTGCCACCGGGACTAGCGGAGACCACGAGCAGTACTTC,CATGTSGDHEQYF
TRBV10-3,TRBJ1-5,TRBD1,.,TGTGCCATCAGAACAGGGGTCAATCAGCCCCAGCATTTT,CAIRTGVNQPQHF
TRBV19,TRBJ2-4,.,.,TGTGCCAGTAGTATATGGGGCGCGGAAAACAGTCAGTACTTC,CASSIWGAENSQYF
TRBV7-2,TRBJ2-1,TRBD2,.,TGTGCCAGCAGCTTGGGGTCGGGAGGTAACAATGAGCAGTTCTTC,CASSLGSGGNNEQFF
TRBV10-3,TRBJ1-5,TRBD1,.,TGTGCCATCAGTGGGACAGGACAAGGCAATCAGCCCCAGCATTTT,CAISGTGQGNQPQHF
TRBV7-9,TRBJ2-1,TRBD2,.,TGTTCCAGCAGCTCCGGGAGGAGACTCACGTACAATGAGCAGTTCTTC,CSSSSGRRLTYNEQFF
TRBV9,TRBJ1-6,TRBD1,.,TGTGCCAGCAGCGTAACAGGGGACAATTCACCCCTCCACTTT,CASSVTGDNSPLHF
TRBV7-7,TRBJ2-1,TRBD2,.,TGTGCTAGCAGCCCGCTAGCGGGAGGGTACAATGAGCAGTTCTTC,CASSPLAGGYNEQFF
TRBV28,TRBJ1-2,TRBD1,.,TGTGCCAGCAGTTTAGCAGGGGGCTATGGCTACACCTTC,CASSLAGGYGYTF
TRBV27,TRBJ2-3,.,.,TGTGCCAGCAGTTCCTATCCGGGACTGAGCACAGATACGCAGTATTTT,CASSSYPGLSTDTQYF
TRBV28,TRBJ2-7,.,.,TGTGCCAGCGACGGTGACACCCCCTACGAGCAGTACTTC,CASDGDTPYEQYF
TRBV28,TRBJ2-2,.,.,TGTGCCAGCAGTTTACAGGAGAGGGCCGGGGAGCTGTTTTTT,CASSLQERAGELFF
TRBV5-1,TRBJ1-6,.,.,TGCGCCAGCAGCTTGTCGGTTCCTGGTAATTCACCCCTCCACTTT,CASSLSVPGNSPLHF
TRBV5-6,TRBJ1-5,.,few,TGTGCCAGCAGCCGCGGGGGGGGCATAAATCAGCCCCAGCATTTT,CASSRGGGINQPQHF
TRBV5-1,TRBJ2-3,TRBD1,.,TGCGCCAGCAGCCCGGGACAGGGGGAAGATACGCAGTATTTT,CASSPGQGEDTQYF
TRBV2,TRBJ1-3,.,.,TGTGCCAGCAGCCCGGGGACATCTGGAAACACCATATATTTT,CASSPGTSGNTIYF
TRBV11-2,TRBJ2-1,.,.,TGTGCCAGCAGCCCAGTCAACAATGAGCAGTTCTTC,CASSPVNNEQFF
TRBV6-1,TRBJ1-2,.,.,TGTGCCAGCAGTGAAGGGGGGGACTATGGCTACACCTTC,CASSEGGDYGYTF
TRBV7-2,TRBJ2-5,TRBD2,.,TGTGCCAGCAGCACTAGCGGGAGGAAAGAGACCCAGTACTTC,CASSTSGRKETQYF
TRBV5-1,TRBJ2-1,TRBD2,.,TGCGCCAGCAGCTTGGCCCCTCGACTAGCGGGGGGTCTATACAATGAGCAGTTCTTC,CASSLAPRLAGGLYNEQFF
TRBV11-2,TRBJ2-3,TRBD1,few,TGTGCCAGCAGCTTGAGACAGGGGACCACAGATACGCAGTATTTT,CASSLRQGTTDTQYF
TRBV6-1,TRBJ2-1,.,few,TGTGCCAGCAGTGCTGGGGCCATTTACAATGAGCAGTTCTTC,CASSAGAIYNEQFF
TRBV28,TRBJ1-5,.,.,TGTGCCAGCAGTTCCGCCACAGGGCTGCGGCTTAGGAGTCAGCCCCAGCATTTT,CASSSATGLRLRSQPQHF
TRBV7-8,TRBJ2-7,.,.,TGTGCCAGCAGCCAAAACGCCCAGCGGGAGCAGTACTTC,CASSQNAQREQYF
TRBV6-5,TRBJ2-3,.,.,TGTGCCAGCAGGGGCGGGGCAGATACGCAGTATTTT,CASRGGADTQYF
TRBV11-1,TRBJ2-6,TRBD1,.,TGTGCCAGCAGTTCTACAGGGGCCGGGGCCAACGTCCTGACTTTC,CASSSTGAGANVLTF
TRBV4-1,TRBJ1-2,TRBD1,.,TGCGCCAGCAGCCATGACAGGGAGACCTATGGCTACACCTTC,CASSHDRETYGYTF
TRBV10-3,TRBJ2-1,TRBD1,once,TGTGCCACAACAGGGGGGTCCTACAATGAGCAGTTCTTC,CATTGGSYNEQFF
TRBV14,TRBJ2-7,.,.,TGTGCCAGCAGCCAAGTTCAGGATCCCTACGAGCAGTACTTC,CASSQVQDPYEQYF
TRBV7-8,TRBJ2-3,.,few,TGTGCCAGCAGTCATCATCCAACCAGTAGCAAAGGAGGCACAGATACGCAGTATTTT,CASSHHPTSSKGGTDTQYF
TRBV5-1,TRBJ2-3,TRBD1,few,TGCGCCAGCAGCTCGGGACAGGGTACAGATACGCAGTATTTT,CASSSGQGTDTQYF
TRBV7-3,TRBJ2-3,.,.,TGTGCCAGCAGCCGGGGAGGCTCGGATACGCAGTATTTT,CASSRGGSDTQYF
TRBV2,TRBJ1-5,.,.,TGTGCCAGCAGTGGAAGGACAGTCAATCAGCCCCAGCATTTT,CASSGRTVNQPQHF
TRBV27,TRBJ2-1,.,.,TGTGCCAGCAGTTTATCAAGTCCTAGCTTCCGGAATGAGCAGTTCTTC,CASSLSSPSFRNEQFF
TRBV18,TRBJ2-1,.,.,TGTGCCAGCTCACCTCAGGGAGGATACAATGAGCAGTTCTTC,CASSPQGGYNEQFF
TRBV2,TRBJ2-2,.,few,TGTGCCAGCAGTGTCGGGAAAAGGAACACCGGGGAGCTGTTTTTT,CASSVGKRNTGELFF
TRBV18,TRBJ1-4,.,.,TGTGCCAGCTCACCAGGAGGGAATGAAAAACTGTTTTTT,CASSPGGNEKLFF
TRBV6-1,TRBJ1-5,.,few,TGTGCCAGCAGTGAGCACATCAGAAGCAATCAGCCCCAGCATTTT,CASSEHIRSNQPQHF
TRBV28,TRBJ2-5,TRBD2,few,TGTGCCAGCAGCGGACTAGCGGGAGGTTCCCACCCCTCAGCAGAGACCCAGTACTTC,CASSGLAGGSHPSAETQYF
TRBV6-1,TRBJ2-7,TRBD2,.,TGTGCCAGCAGAACCCCCATAGCGGGGTCATACGAGCAGTACTTC,CASRTPIAGSYEQYF
TRBV27,TRBJ2-3,TRBD1,.,TGTGCCAGCAGTACCGACAGGGGAGGAGACACGCAGTATTTT,CASSTDRGGDTQYF
TRBV5-1,TRBJ1-3,.,.,TGCGCCAGCAGCCTTACAGAAAACAGAGGAAACACCATATATTTT,CASSLTENRGNTIYF
TRBV27,TRBJ2-5,.,.,TGTCCCCGGGGGATGCCCTACCAAGAGACCCAGTACTTC,CPRGMPYQETQYF
TRBV18,TRBJ1-5,.,.,TGTGCCAGCTCACCCCAATCCACCGGTGAGCCCCAGCATTTT,CASSPQSTGEPQHF
TRBV19,TRBJ2-7,.,.,TGTGCCACCCGGGAGAGCTACGAGCAGTACTTC,CATRESYEQYF
TRBV5-1,TRBJ2-6,.,.,TGCGCCAGCAGCCTATCCTCCTCTGGGGCCAACGTCCTGACTTTC,CASSLSSSGANVLTF
TRBV6-6,TRBJ2-3,.,.,TGTGCCAGCAATTCGGGTGATACAGATACGCAGTATTTT,CASNSGDTDTQYF
TRBV9,TRBJ2-1,.,few,TGTGCCAGCAGCGCTACCTACAATGAGCAGTTCTTC,CASSATYNEQFF
TRBV2,TRBJ2-2,TRBD1,once,TGTGCCAGCAGCGCAGACAGGGTCGGAACCGGGGAGCTGTTTTTT,CASSADRVGTGELFF
TRBV2,TRBJ2-7,TRBD2,.,TGTGCCAGCAGTTCTAGCGGCATTGGACCCTCCGAGCAGTACTTC,CASSSSGIGPSEQYF
TRBV7-7,TRBJ1-4,.,.,TGTGCTAGCAGCCCCACAGGGCCCCCTAATGAAAAACTGTTTTTT,CASSPTGPPNEKLFF
TRBV6-5,TRBJ2-1,TRBD2,.,TGTGCCAGCAGTTACGTAGCGGGAGGGCCTAATGAGCAGTTCTTC,CASSYVAGGPNEQFF
TRBV7-2,TRBJ1-2,TRBD1,.,TGTGCCAGCACCCCGCGACAGGGGTGGGCCTTC,CASTPRQGWAF
TRBV7-9,TRBJ2-5,TRBD2,.,TGTGCCAGCAGCCTAGGACTAGCGGAGAACCAGCAGTACTTC,CASSLGLAENQQYF
TRBV5-1,TRBJ2-7,.,.,TGCGCCAGCAGCTTGGCCCCAGGCTCCTACGAGCAGTACTTC,CASSLAPGSYEQYF
TRBV10-1,TRBJ2-2,TRBD2,.,TGCGCCAGCAGTACCCGTGGCGGGAGCGGGAACACCGGGGAGCTGTTTTTT,CASSTRGGSGNTGELFF
TRBV5-4,TRBJ2-2,TRBD2,few,TGTGCCAGCAGCAGGGGACTAGCGGTAAACACCGGGGAGCTGTTTTTT,CASSRGLAVNTGELFF